The 23 T cell receptor beta chains given below trace back to one sample, sequenced in a study of CD8 T cells in ankylosing spondylitis. TCRdb ran MiXCR on the 5' RACE reads and lists one entry per CDR3 protein. The sample has 350,000 to 450,000 distinct CDR3 sequences, 20% seen once; the top ten hold around 14%. The sample taken for sequencing was blood, either unsorted or a sorted T cell fraction (not recorded which). These receptors all come from a male donor with ankylosing spondylitis or in good health (not recorded which).

Only a few counts were recorded for this clonotype. V is TRBV6-1 and J is TRBJ2-1; D may be TRBD2 (5 bases). The CDR3 totals 12 residues. The germline gives CDR1 MNHNS, CDR2 SASEGT. Trimming left V 2 bases short and J 8 bases short, with 7 bases between. CDR3 amino acids: CASSESSDEQFF. CDR3 sequence (DNA): TGTGCCAGCAGTGAAAGTAGCGATGAGCAGTTCTTC.

CDR3 nucleotide sequence: TGTGCCAGCAGCCCAGTTGCGGGGGGCAGCTACAATGAGCAGTTCTTC. It encodes CASSPVAGGSYNEQFF. The rearrangement uses TRBV28 and TRBJ2-1, with 8 nucleotides matching TRBD2. The junction had 10 bases not matched to a gene; V was cut back by 6 bases and J by 3 bases. From germline, CDR1 is MDHEN and CDR2 SYDVKM. The CDR3 length is 16 residues.

This clonotype was detected only a few times. The chain joins TRBV5-1 to TRBJ2-6; no clear D gene. From germline, CDR1 is SGHRS and CDR2 YFSETQ. V gave up 4 bases and J gave up 3 bases, with 20 bases separating them. The CDR3 spans 18 residues. The CDR3 DNA sequence: TGCGCCAGCAGCCCCTCCGGTTATTGGGGTAGTGGGGCCAACGTCCTGACTTTC. Translated: CASSPSGYWGSGANVLTF.

The table lists this clonotype with a few counts. The chain employs TRBV20-1 and TRBJ2-5; TRBD2 is a possible D gene (5 bases). V shed 3 bases and J shed 3 bases, with 14 bases lying between them. The CDR3 spans 14 residues. Germline V gives CDR1 DFQATT, CDR2 SNEGSKA (reference sequence). The CDR3 sequence is CSASPLALEETQYF. DNA for the CDR3: TGCAGTGCTAGCCCCCTAGCCCTTGAAGAGACCCAGTACTTC.

There are a few counts of this clonotype. The V call is TRBV11-2, the J call TRBJ1-5; TRBD1 might be the D (6 bases). CDR3 size: 15 residues. Germline values: CDR1 SGHAT, CDR2 FQNNGV. V shed 2 bases and J shed 2 bases, with 10 bases lying between them. The CDR3 region has the DNA TGTGCCAGCAGCTTAAGCCCAGGGGGCAATCAGCCCCAGCATTTT. Translated, it gives CASSLSPGGNQPQHF.

The chain employs TRBV4-1 and TRBJ2-7, with D hard to call. The length of the CDR3 is 16 residues. Germline-derived CDR1 and CDR2 are MGHRA and YSYEKL. Trimming took 1 base from V and 0 from J, leaving 13 bases between them. The CDR3 here is CASSQAALTASYEQYF. For the CDR3, the DNA is TGCGCCAGCAGCCAAGCGGCTTTGACTGCCTCCTACGAGCAGTACTTC.

A few counts support this clonotype. The V call is TRBV6-5, the J call TRBJ2-5, with a tentative D call TRBD2 (6 bases). This CDR3 comprises 15 residues. V lost 2 bases to trimming and J lost 1 base, with 11 bases between them. CDR1 is MNHEY and CDR2 is SVGAGI in the germline V gene. The CDR3 loop is CASSYGAGPQETQYF. CDR3 DNA sequence: TGTGCCAGCAGTTACGGTGCGGGGCCCCAAGAGACCCAGTACTTC.

This chain joins TRBV3-1 and TRBJ2-7; 7 nucleotides match TRBD1. Germline-derived CDR1 and CDR2 are LGHDT and YNNKEL (reference sequence). The CDR3 loop spans 14 amino acids. V gave up 6 bases and J gave up 6 bases; unmatched junction bases: 11. The CDR3 DNA sequence: TGTGCCAGCAGTCAGGGCTCGACAGGGACCGAGCAGTACTTC. As protein: CASSQGSTGTEQYF.

This clonotype was seen a handful of times. The V gene is TRBV20-1, the J gene TRBJ2-5, with a tentative D call TRBD1 (5 bases). Looked up from germline, CDR1 is DFQATT and CDR2 is SNEGSKA (reference sequence). The CDR3 consists of 15 residues. Deletions cut 2 bases from V and 0 bases from J, with 13 bases between. CDR3 protein: CSARWSKGYQETQYF. Written as DNA, the CDR3 is TGCAGTGCTAGATGGTCCAAGGGGTACCAAGAGACCCAGTACTTC.

The chain employs TRBV12-3 or TRBV12-4 and TRBJ2-1, with 16 bases identical to TRBD2. The CDR3 has 15 amino acids. J gave up 13 bases and V 6 bases, and 9 bases lay outside the gene matches. The CDR3 sequence is CASSSGLAGGPFQFF. In DNA form, the CDR3 reads TGTGCCAGCAGCTCGGGACTAGCGGGGGGGCCGTTTCAGTTCTTC.

The chain is built from TRBV4-1 and TRBJ2-1; the D gene is possibly TRBD1 (6 bases). Per germline, CDR1 MGHRA and CDR2 YSYEKL. Trimming stripped 0 bases from V and 8 bases from J, with 14 bases between. The CDR3 contains 15 residues. The CDR3 region is CASSQDPGVGDEQFF. In DNA form, the CDR3 reads TGCGCCAGCAGCCAAGATCCAGGGGTGGGCGATGAGCAGTTCTTC.

This clonotype was found many times. This chain joins TRBV12-3 or TRBV12-4 and TRBJ2-4, with D possibly TRBD1 on 5 matching bases. This CDR3 has 13 amino acids. The V end lost 8 bases, the J end lost 9 bases, and 17 bases lay between the germline ends. CDR3 loop: CASHLGVQGIQYF. The CDR3 bases are TGTGCCAGCCACCTAGGGGTTCAGGGCATTCAGTACTTC.

The gene calls are TRBV2 and TRBJ2-2; the D is unclear. The length of the CDR3 is 14 residues. CDR1 is SNHLY and CDR2 is FYNNEI in the germline V gene. V shed 3 bases and J shed 3 bases, with 8 bases lying between them. This chain's CDR3 is CASSDPRDTGELFF. DNA for the CDR3: TGTGCCAGCAGTGACCCCCGAGACACCGGGGAGCTGTTTTTT.

This clonotype was found a few times. The chain couples TRBV29-1 to TRBJ2-3; TRBD1 aligns across 10 bases. The J segment lost 1 base and the V segment lost 0 bases, leaving 10 bases of the junction unmatched. Germline assignment: CDR1 SQVTM and CDR2 ANQGSEA. CDR3 length: 18 residues. The CDR3 protein is CSVEDLGSGTGGTDTQYF. The CDR3, as DNA: TGCAGCGTTGAAGATTTGGGCTCCGGGACAGGGGGCACAGATACGCAGTATTTT.

The V and J genes are TRBV11-2 and TRBJ2-1; TRBD2 matches 7 bases. In germline, CDR1 is SGHAT, CDR2 FQNNGV. The CDR3 is 16 amino acids. The junction had 8 bases not matched to a gene; V was cut back by 0 bases and J by 6 bases. This chain's CDR3 is CASSLELTSALNEQFF. The CDR3 nucleotides read TGTGCCAGCAGCTTAGAGCTTACTAGCGCGCTCAATGAGCAGTTCTTC.

This clonotype has a handful of counts. The CDR3 reads CASDSPSSGNTIYF. The CDR3 DNA is TGTGCCAGCGATTCTCCGAGCTCTGGAAACACCATATATTTT. The V gene is TRBV2, the J gene TRBJ1-3; no reliable D call. CDR1 SNHLY and CDR2 FYNNEI come from the germline V gene. Trimming took 8 bases from V and 0 from J, leaving 11 bases between them. The CDR3 covers 14 residues.

The CDR3 bases are TGTGCCAGCAACTCGGGGGCGGGTTACAATGAGCAGTTCTTC. It is translated as CASNSGAGYNEQFF. The genes are TRBV2 and TRBJ2-1, with D perhaps TRBD1 or TRBD2 (6 bases each). The CDR3 has 14 residues. V lost 7 bases, J lost 4 bases, and 14 bases lay in between. In germline, CDR1 is SNHLY, CDR2 FYNNEI.

This clonotype has only a few counts. This chain connects TRBV6-4 to TRBJ2-7; TRBD2 matches at 7 bases. Trimming took 6 bases from V and 3 from J; bases not matched to a gene: 14. CDR3 length: 16 residues. Germline V CDR1 and CDR2: MRHNA, SNTAGT. The CDR3 bases are TGTGCCAGCAGCCCTGGCCCGTACGGGGGGTACTACGAGCAGTACTTC. Translating it yields CASSPGPYGGYYEQYF.

The J gene is TRBJ2-2, the V gene TRBV12-3 or TRBV12-4; the D gene is possibly TRBD1 (5 bases). V was cut by 10 bases and J by 4 bases, with 16 bases left in between. There are 14 residues in the CDR3. DNA for the CDR3: TGTGCCACCTGTGACAGATCTGGCACCGGGGAGCTGTTTTTT. This translates into CATCDRSGTGELFF.

This clonotype was picked up a small number of times. The chain employs TRBV5-1 and TRBJ2-5; 13 bases fit TRBD2. Trimming removed 3 bases from V and 4 bases from J; junction bases left unmatched: 3. This CDR3 comprises 15 residues. Germline V gene data show CDR1 as SGHRS and CDR2 as YFSETQ. CDR3 region: CASSWTSGGSETQYF. Here the CDR3 DNA reads TGCGCCAGCAGCTGGACTAGCGGGGGATCAGAGACCCAGTACTTC.

V gene TRBV29-1 combines with J gene TRBJ2-7, with 9 bases identical to TRBD1. The V and J ends lost 2 bases and 0 bases, in that order; junction bases with no gene match: 8. Germline loops: CDR1 SQVTM, CDR2 ANQGSEA. The CDR3 consists of 16 residues. CDR3 sequence: CSVESKDRGSSYEQYF. DNA for the CDR3: TGCAGCGTTGAATCGAAAGACAGGGGGTCCTCCTACGAGCAGTACTTC.

The sample holds a few counts of this clonotype. V and J are TRBV20-1 and TRBJ1-1; the D gene is possibly TRBD1 (5 bases). Germline V gene sequence: CDR1 DFQATT, CDR2 SNEGSKA (reference sequence). The CDR3 is 13 amino acids. V was pared by 6 bases and J by 3 bases, with 14 bases between. CDR3 DNA: TGCAGTGCCCACCCGATAGGGGACACTGAAGCTTTCTTT. Residues: CSAHPIGDTEAFF.

The table lists this clonotype with many counts. The V gene is TRBV12-3 or TRBV12-4, the J gene TRBJ2-3; D unresolved. V lost 6 bases, J lost 2 bases, and 12 bases lay in between. CDR3 length equals 14 residues. Here the CDR3 reads CASSPWEYTDTQYF. DNA of the CDR3: TGTGCCAGCAGCCCCTGGGAATACACAGATACGCAGTATTTT.